The sequence of this TCR beta chain was determined in a study of blood T cells in healthy people across ages. Findings of the study overall: The long-lived group displayed more naive CD4+ cells, plus higher diversity, than the aged donors did.

The use of a sample-barcoded 5' primer and a J-beta primer mix characterized a second PCR of roughly 6 to 11 cycles. Every single cDNA molecule received a tag from a template-switch adaptor with 12 random nucleotides. TCRdb re-called the 5' RACE reads through MiXCR, storing one row per CDR3 protein. The sample includes some 1.5 million distinct CDR3 sequences, roughly 43% seen only once; the top ten take about 4%. This clonotype was seen a handful of times. Its antigen remains unknown. Germline V gene sequence: CDR1 LGHNA, CDR2 YSLEER. V was pared by 4 bases and J by 1 base, with 3 bases of the junction left unmatched. CDR3 length: 16 amino acids.

The origin of this receptor is a woman between 18 and 29 years old in good health. The genes are TRBV4-3 and TRBJ2-2; TRBD2 agrees at 10 bases. Material for sequencing was blood. This CDR3 reads CASSRGLAENTGELFF. The DNA for the CDR3 is TGCGCCAGCAGCCGCGGACTAGCGGAGAACACCGGGGAGCTGTTTTTT.